These 9 T cell receptor beta chains came from one sample sequenced in a study of CD8 T cells in ankylosing spondylitis. TCRdb ran MiXCR on the 5' RACE reads and lists one entry per CDR3 protein. The table records hundreds of thousands of distinct CDR3 sequences, around 20% of them present only once. Sequenced material: blood, either unsorted or a sorted T cell fraction (not recorded which). Every receptor here comes from a male donor with ankylosing spondylitis or in good health (not recorded which).

This clonotype was seen a few times. The genes are TRBV27 and TRBJ2-1; 7 bases align to TRBD1. CDR1 is MNHEY, CDR2 SMNVEV, per germline (reference sequence). V trimming: 5 bases; J trimming: 2 bases; junction bases outside the gene matches: 9. There are 16 residues in the CDR3. For the CDR3, the DNA is TGTGCCAGCAGTCTTGAGTGGGACAGTGCCTACAATGAGCAGTTCTTC. This translates into CASSLEWDSAYNEQFF.

This clonotype appeared a few times. The rearrangement links TRBV12-3 or TRBV12-4 to TRBJ1-5, with D maybe TRBD1 (6 bases). CDR3 size: 13 residues. Trimming stripped 5 bases from V and 4 bases from J, with 9 bases between. The CDR3: CASSGQLNQPQHF. Written as DNA, the CDR3 is TGTGCCAGCAGTGGACAGTTGAATCAGCCCCAGCATTTT.

The V gene is TRBV11-2, the J gene TRBJ1-1; TRBD1 aligns across 8 bases. CDR1 SGHAT and CDR2 FQNNGV come from the germline V gene. Trimming at V came to 4 bases and at J to 1 base, leaving 8 bases not matched to a gene. The CDR3 extends over 16 amino acids. This CDR3 reads CASSSFAGTGNTEAFF. The CDR3 nucleotides read TGTGCCAGCAGCTCCTTTGCCGGGACAGGGAACACTGAAGCTTTCTTT.

This clonotype has just a few counts. This chain connects TRBV20-1 to TRBJ1-5, with D hard to call. Looked up from germline, CDR1 is DFQATT and CDR2 is SNEGSKA (reference sequence). This CDR3 spans 13 amino acids. Trimming removed 0 bases at V and 2 bases at J, with 5 bases between. CDR3 in amino acids: CSARDQGNQPQHF. The CDR3 nucleotides read TGCAGTGCTAGAGATCAGGGCAATCAGCCCCAGCATTTT.

This clonotype was detected a few times. The rearrangement uses TRBV5-1 and TRBJ2-5; 15 bases agree with TRBD2. The CDR3 is 18 amino acids. CDR1 and CDR2 from the germline V gene are SGHRS and YFSETQ. With 4 bases clipped from V and 2 bases from J, the junction kept 9 bases outside the gene matches. DNA of the CDR3: TGCGCCAGCAGCCCCCGGACTAGCGGGAGGGTGGGACAAGAGACCCAGTACTTC. This codes for CASSPRTSGRVGQETQYF.

In this sample, this clonotype turned up a few times. The CDR3 protein is CASSLGGLTGELFF. For the CDR3, the DNA is TGCGCCAGCAGCTTGGGGGGTCTCACCGGGGAGCTGTTTTTT. The chain recombines TRBV5-1 with TRBJ2-2, with D unresolved. Germline CDR1 is SGHRS and CDR2 is YFSETQ. This CDR3 has 14 amino acids. V dropped 0 bases and J dropped 4 bases, with 7 bases sitting between them.

V usage is TRBV20-1 and J usage is TRBJ2-3, with 10 bases matching TRBD1. CDR3 length equals 15 residues. The trim removed 4 bases at V and 3 bases at J, leaving 7 bases unmatched. From germline, CDR1 is DFQATT and CDR2 SNEGSKA (reference sequence). In nucleotides, the CDR3 is TGCAGTGCTATCCGGACAGGGGGAGTGACAGATACGCAGTATTTT. Amino acid sequence: CSAIRTGGVTDTQYF.

This clonotype was detected only a few times. This chain joins TRBV27 and TRBJ2-2; possibly TRBD2 for D (6 bases). Trimming left V 2 bases short and J 6 bases short, with 13 bases between. The germline V gene encodes CDR1 MNHEY and CDR2 SMNVEV (reference sequence). There are 15 residues in the CDR3. As DNA, the CDR3 is TGTGCCAGCAGTTTACTCGGCGGGATAGCCGGGGAGCTGTTTTTT. Translating gives CASSLLGGIAGELFF.

This clonotype was picked up a small number of times. The chain recombines TRBV28 with TRBJ1-5; TRBD1 might be the D (6 bases). Germline-derived CDR1 and CDR2 are MDHEN and SYDVKM. CDR3 length: 13 amino acids. The V end was cut by 3 bases, the J end by 7 bases, with 10 bases between. CDR3 DNA: TGTGCCAGCAGTTTTGGGACACACCAGCCCCAGCATTTT. This encodes CASSFGTHQPQHF.